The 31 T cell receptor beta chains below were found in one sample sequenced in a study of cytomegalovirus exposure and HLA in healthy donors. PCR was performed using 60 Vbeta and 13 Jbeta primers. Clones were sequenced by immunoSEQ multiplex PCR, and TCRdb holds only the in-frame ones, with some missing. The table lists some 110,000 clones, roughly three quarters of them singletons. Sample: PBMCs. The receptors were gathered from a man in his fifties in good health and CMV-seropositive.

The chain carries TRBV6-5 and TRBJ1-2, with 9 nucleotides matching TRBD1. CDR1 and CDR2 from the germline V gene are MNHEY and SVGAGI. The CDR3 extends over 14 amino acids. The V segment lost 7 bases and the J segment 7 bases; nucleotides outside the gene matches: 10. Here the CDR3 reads CASKYTGGGFGYTF. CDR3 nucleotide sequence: TGTGCCAGCAAGTATACAGGGGGCGGTTTTGGCTACACCTTC.

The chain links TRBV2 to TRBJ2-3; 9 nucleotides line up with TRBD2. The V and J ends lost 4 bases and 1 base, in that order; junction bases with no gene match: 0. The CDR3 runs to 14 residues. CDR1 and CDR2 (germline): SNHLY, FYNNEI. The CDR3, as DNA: TGTGCCAGCAGTGGGACTAGCGGCACAGATACGCAGTATTTT. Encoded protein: CASSGTSGTDTQYF. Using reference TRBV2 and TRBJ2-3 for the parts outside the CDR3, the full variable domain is EPEVTQTPSHQVTQMGQEVILRCVPISNHLYFYWYRQILGQKVEFLVSFYNNEISEKSEIFDDQFSVERPDGSNFTLKIRSTKLEDSAMYFCASSGTSGTDTQYFGPGTRLTVL.

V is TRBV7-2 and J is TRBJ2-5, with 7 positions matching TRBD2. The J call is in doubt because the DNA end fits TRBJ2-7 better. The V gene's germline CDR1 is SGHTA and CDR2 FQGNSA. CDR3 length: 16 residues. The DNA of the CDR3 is TGTGCCAGCAGCCCCCTCCAGGCTAGCGGTACCTCCGAGCAGTACTTC. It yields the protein CASSPLQASGTSEQYF.

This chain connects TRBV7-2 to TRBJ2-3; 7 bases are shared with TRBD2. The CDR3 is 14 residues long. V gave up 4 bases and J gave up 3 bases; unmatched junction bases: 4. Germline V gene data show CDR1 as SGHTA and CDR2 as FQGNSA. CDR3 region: CASSSGLVTDTQYF. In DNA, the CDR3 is TGTGCCAGCAGCTCCGGACTAGTAACAGATACGCAGTATTTT.

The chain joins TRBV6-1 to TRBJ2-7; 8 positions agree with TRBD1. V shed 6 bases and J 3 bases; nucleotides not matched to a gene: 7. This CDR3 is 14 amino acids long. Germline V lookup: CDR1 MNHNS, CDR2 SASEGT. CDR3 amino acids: CASRAGGADYEQYF. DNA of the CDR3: TGTGCCAGCAGAGCAGGGGGCGCCGACTACGAGCAGTACTTC.

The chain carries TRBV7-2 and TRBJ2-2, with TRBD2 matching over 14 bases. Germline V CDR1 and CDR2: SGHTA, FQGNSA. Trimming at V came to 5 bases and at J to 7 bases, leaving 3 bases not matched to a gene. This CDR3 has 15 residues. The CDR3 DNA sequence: TGTGCCAGCAGCGGACTAGCGGGAGGATTCGGGGAGCTGTTTTTT. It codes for CASSGLAGGFGELFF.

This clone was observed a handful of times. The CDR3 bases are TGCGCCAGCAGCCCACGACAGGGGATGAACACTGAAGCTTTCTTT. It yields the protein CASSPRQGMNTEAFF. The rearrangement uses TRBV5-1 and TRBJ1-1, with 8 bases identical to TRBD1. This CDR3 spans 15 amino acids. CDR1 is SGHRS, CDR2 YFSETQ, per germline. V lost 4 bases and J lost 0; bases outside the gene matches: 5.

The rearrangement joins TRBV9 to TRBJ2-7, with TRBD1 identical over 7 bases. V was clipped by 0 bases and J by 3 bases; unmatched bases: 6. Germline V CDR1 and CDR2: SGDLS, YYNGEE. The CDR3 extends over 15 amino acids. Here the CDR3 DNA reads TGTGCCAGCAGCGTAGGGTCGACAGGGCGCTACGAGCAGTACTTC. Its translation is CASSVGSTGRYEQYF.

CDR3 in DNA: TGTGCCAGCAGCCATGGACAGGGGGACACCGGGGAGCTGTTTTTT. Amino acids: CASSHGQGDTGELFF. The chain uses TRBV5-4 and TRBJ2-2; 10 bases fit TRBD1. CDR1 and CDR2 from the germline V gene are SGHNT and YYREEE (reference sequence). CDR3 length equals 15 residues. Trimming cost V 4 bases and J 3 bases; bases outside gene matches: 3.

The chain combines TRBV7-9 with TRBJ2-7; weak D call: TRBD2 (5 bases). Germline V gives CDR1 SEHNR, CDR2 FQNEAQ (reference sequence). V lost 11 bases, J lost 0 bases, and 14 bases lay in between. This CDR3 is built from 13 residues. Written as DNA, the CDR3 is TGTGCCGAGGGTAGCACGGCCTCCTACGAGCAGTACTTC. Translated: CAEGSTASYEQYF.

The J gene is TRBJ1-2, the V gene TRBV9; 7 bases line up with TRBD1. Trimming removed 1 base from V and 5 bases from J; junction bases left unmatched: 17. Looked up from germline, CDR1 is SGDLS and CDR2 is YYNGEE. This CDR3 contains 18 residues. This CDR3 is CASSVRTTGARVGYGYTF. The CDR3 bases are TGTGCCAGCAGCGTAAGGACCACAGGGGCGAGAGTAGGATATGGCTACACCTTC.

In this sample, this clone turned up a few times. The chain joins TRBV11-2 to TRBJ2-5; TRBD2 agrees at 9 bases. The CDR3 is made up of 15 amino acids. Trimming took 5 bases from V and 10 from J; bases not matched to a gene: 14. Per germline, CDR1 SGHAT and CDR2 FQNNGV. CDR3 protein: CASSLASGAEMNQYF. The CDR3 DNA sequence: TGTGCCAGCAGCCTTGCTAGCGGGGCCGAGATGAACCAGTACTTC.

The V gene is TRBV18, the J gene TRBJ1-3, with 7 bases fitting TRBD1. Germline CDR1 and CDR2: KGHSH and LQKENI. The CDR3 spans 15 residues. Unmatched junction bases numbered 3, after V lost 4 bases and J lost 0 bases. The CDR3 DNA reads TGTGCCAGCTCACTGGGACAGCGCTCTGGAAACACCATATATTTT. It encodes CASSLGQRSGNTIYF.

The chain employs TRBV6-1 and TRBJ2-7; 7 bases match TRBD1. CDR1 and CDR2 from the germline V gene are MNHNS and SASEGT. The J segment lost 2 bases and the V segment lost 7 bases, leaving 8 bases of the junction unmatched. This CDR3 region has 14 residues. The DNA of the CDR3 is TGTGCCAGCACCCGAGACAGGGCTACCTACGAGCAGTACTTC. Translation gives CASTRDRATYEQYF.

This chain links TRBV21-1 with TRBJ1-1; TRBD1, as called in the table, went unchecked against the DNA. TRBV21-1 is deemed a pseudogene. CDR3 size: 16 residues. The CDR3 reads CASSSIDRETNTEAFF. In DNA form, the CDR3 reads TGTGCCAGCAGCTCTATAGACAGGGAGACGAACACTGAAGCTTTCTTT.

The CDR3 spells CASSSTGTGFWGSRGSNTQYF. Here the CDR3 DNA reads TGTGCCAGCAGCTCCACCGGAACAGGGTTTTGGGGATCCCGCGGCTCCAATACGCAGTATTTT. This chain uses TRBV9 with TRBJ2-3; perhaps TRBD1 as D (6 bases). V was shortened by 4 bases and J by 7 bases, with 37 bases between the two germline ends. The germline gives CDR1 SGDLS, CDR2 YYNGEE. The CDR3 loop spans 21 amino acids.

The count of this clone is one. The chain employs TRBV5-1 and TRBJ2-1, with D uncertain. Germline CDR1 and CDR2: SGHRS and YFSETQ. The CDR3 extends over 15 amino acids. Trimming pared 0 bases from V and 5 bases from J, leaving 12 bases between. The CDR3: CASSLGSSRDNEQFF. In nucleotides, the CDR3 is TGCGCCAGCAGCTTGGGGTCTTCACGGGACAATGAGCAGTTCTTC.

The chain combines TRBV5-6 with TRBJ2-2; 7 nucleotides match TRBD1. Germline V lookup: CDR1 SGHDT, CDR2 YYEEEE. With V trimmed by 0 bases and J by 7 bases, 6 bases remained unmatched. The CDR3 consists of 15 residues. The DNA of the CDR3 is TGTGCCAGCAGCTTGGCTAGGACAGGACGCGGGGAGCTGTTTTTT. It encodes CASSLARTGRGELFF.

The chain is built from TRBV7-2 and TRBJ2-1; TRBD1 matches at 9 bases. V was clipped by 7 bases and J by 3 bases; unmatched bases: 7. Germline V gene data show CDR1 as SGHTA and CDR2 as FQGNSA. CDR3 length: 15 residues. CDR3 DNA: TGTGCCAGCACCGGGGGACAGGGTGGCTACAATGAGCAGTTCTTC. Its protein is CASTGGQGGYNEQFF.

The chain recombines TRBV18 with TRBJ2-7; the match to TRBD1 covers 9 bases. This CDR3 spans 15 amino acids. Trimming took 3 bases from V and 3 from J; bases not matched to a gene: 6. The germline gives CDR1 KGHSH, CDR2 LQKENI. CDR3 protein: CASSPPGQGGYEQYF. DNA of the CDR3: TGTGCCAGCTCACCCCCGGGACAGGGAGGCTACGAGCAGTACTTC.

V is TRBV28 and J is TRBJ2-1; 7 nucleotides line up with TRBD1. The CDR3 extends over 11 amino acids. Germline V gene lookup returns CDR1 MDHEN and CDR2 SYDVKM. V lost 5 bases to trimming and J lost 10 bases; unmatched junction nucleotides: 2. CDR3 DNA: TGTGCCAGCAGTAGACAGGGCGAGCAGTTCTTC. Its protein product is CASSRQGEQFF.

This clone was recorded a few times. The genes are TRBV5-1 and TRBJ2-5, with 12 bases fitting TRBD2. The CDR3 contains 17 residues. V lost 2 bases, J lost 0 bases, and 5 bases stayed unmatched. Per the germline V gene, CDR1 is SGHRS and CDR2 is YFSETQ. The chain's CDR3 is CASSFGLAGGYQETQYF. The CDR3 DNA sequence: TGCGCCAGCAGCTTTGGTCTAGCGGGGGGGTACCAAGAGACCCAGTACTTC.

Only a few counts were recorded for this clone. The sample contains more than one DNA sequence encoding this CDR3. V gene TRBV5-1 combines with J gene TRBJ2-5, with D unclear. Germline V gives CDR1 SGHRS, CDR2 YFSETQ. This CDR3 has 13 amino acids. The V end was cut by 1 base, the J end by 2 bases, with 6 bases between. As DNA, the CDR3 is TGCGCCAGCAGCTTGCAGTCTCAAGAGACCCAGTACTTC. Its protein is CASSLQSQETQYF. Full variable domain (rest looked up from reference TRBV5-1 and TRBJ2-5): KAGVTQTPRYLIKTRGQQVTLSCSPISGHRSVSWYQQTPGQGLQFLFEYFSETQRNKGNFPGRFSGRQFSNSRSEMNVSTLELGDSALYLCASSLQSQETQYFGPGTRLLVL.

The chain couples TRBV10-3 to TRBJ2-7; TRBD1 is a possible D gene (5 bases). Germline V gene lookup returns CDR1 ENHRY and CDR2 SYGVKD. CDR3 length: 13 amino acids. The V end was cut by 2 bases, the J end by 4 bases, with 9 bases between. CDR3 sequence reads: CAISENQGYEQYF. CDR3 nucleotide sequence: TGTGCCATCAGTGAGAATCAGGGTTACGAGCAGTACTTC.

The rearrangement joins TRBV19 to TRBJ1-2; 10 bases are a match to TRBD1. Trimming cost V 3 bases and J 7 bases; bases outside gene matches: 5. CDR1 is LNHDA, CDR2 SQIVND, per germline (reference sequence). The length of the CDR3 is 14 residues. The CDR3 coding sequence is TGTGCCAGTAGTATGCCGGACAGGGGGACTGGCTACACCTTC. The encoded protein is CASSMPDRGTGYTF.

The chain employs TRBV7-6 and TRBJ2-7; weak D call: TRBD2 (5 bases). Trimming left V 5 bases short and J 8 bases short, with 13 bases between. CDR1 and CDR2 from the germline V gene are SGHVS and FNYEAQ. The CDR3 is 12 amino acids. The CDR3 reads CASSPAGGQQYF. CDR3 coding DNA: TGTGCCAGCAGCCCGGCTGGAGGTCAGCAGTACTTC.

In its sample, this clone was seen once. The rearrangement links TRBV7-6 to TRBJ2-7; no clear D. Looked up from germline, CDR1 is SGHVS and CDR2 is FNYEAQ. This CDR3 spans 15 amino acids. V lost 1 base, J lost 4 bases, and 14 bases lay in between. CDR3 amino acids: CASSLDSGTGYEQYF. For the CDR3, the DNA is TGTGCCAGCAGCTTAGACTCTGGCACCGGGTACGAGCAGTACTTC.

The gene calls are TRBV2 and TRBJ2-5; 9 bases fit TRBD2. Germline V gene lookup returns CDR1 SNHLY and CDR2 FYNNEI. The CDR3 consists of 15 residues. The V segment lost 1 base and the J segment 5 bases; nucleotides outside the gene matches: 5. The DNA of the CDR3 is TGTGCCAGCAGTGAAGTAGTAGCGGGAGTGGAGACCCAGTACTTC. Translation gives CASSEVVAGVETQYF.

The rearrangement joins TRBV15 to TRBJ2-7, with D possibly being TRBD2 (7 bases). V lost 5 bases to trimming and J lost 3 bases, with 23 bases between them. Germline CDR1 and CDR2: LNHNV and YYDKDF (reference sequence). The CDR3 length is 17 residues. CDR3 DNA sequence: TGTGCCACCAGCCCCCTGGGGGGGCTTGGGACTTACTACGAGCAGTACTTC. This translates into CATSPLGGLGTYYEQYF.

This CDR3 is CASGLVLGTPTYEQYF. The CDR3 region has the DNA TGTGCTAGTGGTTTGGTACTCGGGACACCGACCTACGAGCAGTACTTC. The genes are TRBV12-5 and TRBJ2-7, with a tentative D call TRBD1 (6 bases). Looked up from germline, CDR1 is LGHNT and CDR2 is FRNRAP. CDR3 length: 16 amino acids. V was clipped by 0 bases and J by 2 bases, with 14 bases between them.

CDR3 amino acids: CASSLAGQRPQQYF. The CDR3 DNA is TGTGCCAGCAGTTTAGCGGGACAGAGGCCTCAGCAGTACTTC. The chain links TRBV28 to TRBJ2-7, with D perhaps matching TRBD1 (7 bases). CDR1 and CDR2 from the germline V gene are MDHEN and SYDVKM. The CDR3 contains 14 residues. V dropped 2 bases and J dropped 8 bases, with 16 bases sitting between them. Filled out from reference TRBV28 and TRBJ2-7, the complete variable domain reads DVKVTQSSRYLVKRTGEKVFLECVQDMDHENMFWYRQDPGLGLRLIYFSYDVKMKEKGDIPEGYSVSREKKERFSLILESASTNQTSMYLCASSLAGQRPQQYFGPGTRLTVT.